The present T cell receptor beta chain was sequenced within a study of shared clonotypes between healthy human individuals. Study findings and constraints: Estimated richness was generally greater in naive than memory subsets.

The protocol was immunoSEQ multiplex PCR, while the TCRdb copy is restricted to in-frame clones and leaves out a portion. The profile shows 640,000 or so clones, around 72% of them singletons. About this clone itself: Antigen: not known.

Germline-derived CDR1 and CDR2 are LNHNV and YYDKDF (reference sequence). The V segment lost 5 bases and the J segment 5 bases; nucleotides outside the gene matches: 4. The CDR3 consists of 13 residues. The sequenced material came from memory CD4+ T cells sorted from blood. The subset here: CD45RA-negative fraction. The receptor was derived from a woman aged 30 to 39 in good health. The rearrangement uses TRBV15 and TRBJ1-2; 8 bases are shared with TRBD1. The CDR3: CATSPDRVYGYTF. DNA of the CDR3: TGTGCCACCAGCCCGGACAGGGTATATGGCTACACCTTC.